These T cell receptor beta chains were read from a single sample in a study of a mutant IDH1 vaccine in newly diagnosed glioma. TCRdb keeps only in-frame clones here, not all; method: immunoSEQ multiplex PCR. The table includes about 60,000 clones, approximately 84% detected once. No antigen has been identified for these receptors. The starting material was PBMCs, obtained from a glioma patient whose treatment included an IDH1 peptide vaccine. The receptor set was obtained from a woman in her forties or fifties with glioma. The CDR3 runs from the conserved cysteine through the conserved F or W. D genes are given only for firm matches. A clone size is listed for some rows: how often the clone was seen (once, few, many), or a class if it is expanded.

-	once	TRBV12-5	TRBJ2-1	CASGPGHNEQFF	TGTGCTAGTGGTCCAGGTCACAATGAGCAGTTCTTC
TRBD1	-	TRBV29-1	TRBJ1-2	CSVEKAGQGEYGYTF	TGCAGCGTTGAAAAGGCAGGACAGGGTGAATATGGCTACACCTTC
TRBD1	-	TRBV5-4	TRBJ1-1	CASSPIGQGTEAFF	TGTGCCAGCAGCCCCATTGGACAGGGTACTGAAGCTTTCTTT
-	-	TRBV11-2	TRBJ2-1	CASSLGGPEQFF	TGTGCCAGCAGCTTAGGGGGTCCGGAGCAGTTCTTC
-	-	TRBV7-9	TRBJ2-7	CASSPRQNLYEQYF	TGTGCCAGCAGCCCACGACAGAATTTATACGAGCAGTACTTC
-	-	TRBV27	TRBJ2-7	CASSLTAAYEQYF	TGTGCCAGCAGTTTAACGGCCGCCTACGAGCAGTACTTC
-	once	TRBV6-1	TRBJ1-2	CASSSRGTNYGYTF	TGTGCCAGCAGTTCCCGGGGGACTAACTATGGCTACACCTTC
-	few	TRBV9	TRBJ1-6	CASSPQGLGTSPLHF	TGTGCCAGCAGCCCCCAGGGGCTAGGGACTTCACCCCTCCACTTT
TRBD1	-	TRBV5-4	TRBJ1-1	CASSTWTGGTEAFF	TGTGCCAGCAGCACGTGGACAGGGGGCACTGAAGCTTTCTTT
TRBD1	-	TRBV6-1	TRBJ1-2	CASSHRGRDGYTF	TGTGCCAGCAGTCACAGGGGGCGGGATGGCTACACCTTC
TRBD2	once	TRBV5-6	TRBJ2-1	CASSGRVSSSYNEQFF	TGTGCCAGCAGCGGGAGGGTGAGCAGCTCCTACAATGAGCAGTTCTTC
TRBD1	-	TRBV4-1	TRBJ2-7	CASSLRDRELDEQYF	TGCGCCAGCAGCCTGCGGGACAGGGAATTAGACGAGCAGTACTTC
TRBD1	-	TRBV15	TRBJ2-5	CATSPPEQGAGETQYF	TGTGCCACCAGCCCACCCGAACAGGGGGCAGGGGAGACCCAGTACTTC
TRBD1	-	TRBV29-1	TRBJ2-7	CSVLVAGGEQYF	TGCAGCGTATTGGTGGCAGGGGGCGAGCAGTACTTC
TRBD1	once	TRBV5-4	TRBJ1-1	CASRQGAATEAFF	TGTGCCAGCAGGCAGGGGGCAGCCACTGAAGCTTTCTTT
-	few	TRBV2	TRBJ2-2	CASRGQGNTGELFF	TGTGCCAGCAGGGGGCAGGGGAACACCGGGGAGCTGTTTTTT
-	-	TRBV9	TRBJ1-6	CASTFGGNSPLHF	TGTGCCAGCACCTTCGGGGGGAATTCACCCCTCCACTTT
-	-	TRBV6-1	TRBJ1-5	CASSAGTNNYNQPQHF	TGTGCCAGCAGTGCCGGGACAAATAACTACAATCAGCCCCAGCATTTT
TRBD1	-	TRBV4-2	TRBJ2-7	CASSQGFRDRGGEQYF	TGTGCCAGCAGCCAAGGATTCCGGGACAGGGGAGGGGAGCAGTACTTC
-	-	TRBV27	TRBJ1-1	CASSWGGLNTEAFF	TGTGCCAGCAGTTGGGGGGGGCTGAACACTGAAGCTTTCTTT
-	-	TRBV5-6	TRBJ2-1	CASSGTGTTVRFF	TGTGCCAGCAGCGGAACCGGGACCACGGTTCGGTTCTTC
-	-	TRBV9	TRBJ1-4	CASSVEGQLNEKLFF	TGTGCCAGCAGCGTTGAAGGACAGTTAAATGAAAAACTGTTTTTT
-	-	TRBV19	TRBJ1-5	CASSIDFRYNQPQHF	TGTGCCAGTAGTATAGATTTCCGGTACAATCAGCCCCAGCATTTT
-	-	TRBV19	TRBJ2-5	CASSTPGTPETQYF	TGTGCCAGTAGTACCCCCGGGACTCCAGAGACCCAGTACTTC
-	-	TRBV5-4	TRBJ1-2	CASSSPGASIYGYTF	TGTGCCAGCAGCTCACCGGGGGCCAGTATTTATGGCTACACCTTC
TRBD1	-	TRBV5-6	TRBJ1-4	CASSLWTGQEKLFF	TGTGCCAGCAGTCTCTGGACAGGGCAGGAAAAACTGTTTTTT
TRBD2	-	TRBV25-1	TRBJ2-5	CASRRGAQETQYF	TGTGCCAGTAGGCGGGGGGCCCAAGAGACCCAGTACTTC
-	-	TRBV5-1	TRBJ2-5	CASSLTPAGRQETQYF	TGCGCCAGCAGCCTGACCCCCGCGGGGCGACAAGAGACCCAGTACTTC
-	-	TRBV4-2	TRBJ2-5	CASSQEAREETQYF	TGTGCCAGCAGCCAAGAGGCTAGGGAAGAGACCCAGTACTTC
-	-	TRBV9	TRBJ2-5	CASSVGSVETQYF	TGTGCCAGCAGCGTAGGGTCGGTAGAGACCCAGTACTTC
-	-	TRBV12-5	TRBJ1-1	CASGFGGPNTEAFF	TGTGCTAGTGGTTTTGGGGGGCCGAACACTGAAGCTTTCTTT
-	-	TRBV6-5	TRBJ1-1	CASSYSLGRATEAFF	TGTGCCAGCAGTTACTCGTTGGGTAGGGCCACTGAAGCTTTCTTT
-	-	TRBV4-1	TRBJ1-1	CASSQAGGGRTEAFF	TGCGCCAGCAGCCAAGCGGGGGGGGGTCGAACTGAAGCTTTCTTT
TRBD1	-	TRBV18	TRBJ1-2	CASSLSGQGDGYTF	TGTGCCAGCTCACTATCGGGACAGGGGGATGGCTACACCTTC
-	-	TRBV4-3	TRBJ1-6	CASSQGRINSPLHF	TGCGCCAGCAGCCAGGGACGGATTAATTCACCCCTCCACTTT
TRBD1	-	TRBV15	TRBJ2-7	CATSEFSRDRDLIGSYEQYF	TGTGCCACCAGCGAATTCTCCCGGGACAGGGACCTTATCGGCTCCTACGAGCAGTACTTC
-	-	TRBV10-3	TRBJ2-1	CAISGGQDNTYNEQFF	TGTGCCATCAGTGGGGGGCAGGACAACACTTACAATGAGCAGTTCTTC
-	-	TRBV11-2	TRBJ1-1	CASSFQQGMNTEAFF	TGTGCCAGCAGCTTCCAACAGGGCATGAACACTGAAGCTTTCTTT
-	-	TRBV6-1	TRBJ1-1	CASSEIRGGATNTEAFF	TGTGCCAGCAGTGAAATCCGGGGAGGGGCTACGAACACTGAAGCTTTCTTT
-	-	TRBV6-1	TRBJ1-1	CASSVGARVGGGTEAFF	TGTGCCAGCAGTGTGGGCGCGAGGGTTGGGGGGGGCACTGAAGCTTTCTTT
-	-	TRBV30	TRBJ2-7	CAWTGHGLTYEQYF	TGTGCCTGGACTGGACACGGACTGACCTACGAGCAGTACTTC
-	-	TRBV9	TRBJ1-1	CASSAQQKNTEAFF	TGTGCCAGCAGCGCCCAACAGAAGAACACTGAAGCTTTCTTT
-	-	TRBV5-4	TRBJ2-7	CASSLGDEQYF	TGTGCCAGCAGCTTGGGCGACGAGCAGTACTTC